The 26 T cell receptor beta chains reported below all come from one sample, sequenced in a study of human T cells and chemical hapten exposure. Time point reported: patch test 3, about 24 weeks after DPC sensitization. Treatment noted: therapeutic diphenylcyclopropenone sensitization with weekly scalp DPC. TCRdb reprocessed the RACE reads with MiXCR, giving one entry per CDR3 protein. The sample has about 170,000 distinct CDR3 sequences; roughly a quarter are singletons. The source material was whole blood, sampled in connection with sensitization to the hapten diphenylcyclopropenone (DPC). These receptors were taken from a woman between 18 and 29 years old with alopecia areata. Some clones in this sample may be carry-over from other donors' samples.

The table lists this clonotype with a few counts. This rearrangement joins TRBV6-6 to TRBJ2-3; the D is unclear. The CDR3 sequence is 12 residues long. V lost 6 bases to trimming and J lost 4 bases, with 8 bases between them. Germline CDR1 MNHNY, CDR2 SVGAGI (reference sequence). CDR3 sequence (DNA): TGTGCCAGCAGCCCACCTGCAGATACGCAGTATTTT. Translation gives CASSPPADTQYF.

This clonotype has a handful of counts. CDR3 region: CASSDGRNSNQPQHF. For the CDR3, the DNA is TGTGCCAGCAGCGACGGACGGAATAGCAATCAGCCCCAGCATTTT. This sequence joins TRBV7-9 and TRBJ1-5; no firm D call. CDR1 is SEHNR, CDR2 FQNEAQ, per germline (reference sequence). The germline V and J ends were trimmed by 5 bases and 0 bases, with 11 bases remaining between them. The CDR3 has 15 amino acids.

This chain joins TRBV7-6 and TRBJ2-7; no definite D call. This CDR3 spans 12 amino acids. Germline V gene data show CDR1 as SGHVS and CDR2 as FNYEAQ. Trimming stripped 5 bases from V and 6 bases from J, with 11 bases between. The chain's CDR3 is CASSPRQSEQYF. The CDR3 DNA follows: TGTGCCAGCAGCCCCCGACAATCCGAGCAGTACTTC.

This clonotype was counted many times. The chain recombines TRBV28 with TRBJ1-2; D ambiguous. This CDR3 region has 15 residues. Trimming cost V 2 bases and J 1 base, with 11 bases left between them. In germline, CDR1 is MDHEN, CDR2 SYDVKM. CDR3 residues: CASSLVASGNYGYTF. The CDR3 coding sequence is TGTGCCAGCAGTTTAGTGGCCAGCGGTAACTATGGCTACACCTTC.

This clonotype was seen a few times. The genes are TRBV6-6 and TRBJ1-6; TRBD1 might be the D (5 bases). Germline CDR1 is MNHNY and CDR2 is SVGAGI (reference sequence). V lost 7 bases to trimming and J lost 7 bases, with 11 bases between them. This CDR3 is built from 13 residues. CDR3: CASKTGSNSPLHF. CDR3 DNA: TGTGCCAGCAAAACAGGTTCCAATTCACCCCTCCACTTT.

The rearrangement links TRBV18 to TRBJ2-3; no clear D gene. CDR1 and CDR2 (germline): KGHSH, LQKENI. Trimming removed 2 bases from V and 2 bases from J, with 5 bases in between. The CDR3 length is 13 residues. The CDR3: CASSPADTDTQYF. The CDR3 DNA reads TGTGCCAGCTCACCAGCGGACACAGATACGCAGTATTTT.

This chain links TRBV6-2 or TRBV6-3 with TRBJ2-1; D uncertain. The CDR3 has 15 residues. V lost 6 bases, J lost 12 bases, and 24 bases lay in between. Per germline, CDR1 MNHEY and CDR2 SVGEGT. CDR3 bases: TGTGCCAGCAGCCCTCCTTCCTTTACAATGAGTTGGCAGTTCTTC. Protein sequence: CASSPPSFTMSWQFF.

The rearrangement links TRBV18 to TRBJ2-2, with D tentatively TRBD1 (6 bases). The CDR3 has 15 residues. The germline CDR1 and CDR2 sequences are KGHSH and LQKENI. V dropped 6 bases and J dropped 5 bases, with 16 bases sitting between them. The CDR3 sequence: CASSFGQLKTGELFF. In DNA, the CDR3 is TGTGCCAGCTCCTTTGGACAGTTGAAAACCGGGGAGCTGTTTTTT.

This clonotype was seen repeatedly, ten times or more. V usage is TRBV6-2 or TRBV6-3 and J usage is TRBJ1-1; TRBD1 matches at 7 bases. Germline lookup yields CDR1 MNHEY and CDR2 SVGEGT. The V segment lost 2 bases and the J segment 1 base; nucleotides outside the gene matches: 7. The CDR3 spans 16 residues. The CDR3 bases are TGTGCCAGCAGTTACGCCCCGACAGGGAAGAACACTGAAGCTTTCTTT. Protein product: CASSYAPTGKNTEAFF.

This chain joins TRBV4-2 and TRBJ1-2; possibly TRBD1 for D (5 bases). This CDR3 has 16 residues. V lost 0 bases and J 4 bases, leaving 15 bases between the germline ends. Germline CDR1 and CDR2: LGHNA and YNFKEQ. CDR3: CASSQDSRGAGYGYTF. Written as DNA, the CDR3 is TGTGCCAGCAGCCAAGATTCTCGGGGCGCTGGCTATGGCTACACCTTC.

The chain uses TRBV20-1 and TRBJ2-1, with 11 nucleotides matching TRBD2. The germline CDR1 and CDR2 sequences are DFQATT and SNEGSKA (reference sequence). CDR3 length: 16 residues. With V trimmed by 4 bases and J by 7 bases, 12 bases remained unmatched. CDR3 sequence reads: CSATISGRASRNEQFF. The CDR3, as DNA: TGCAGTGCTACCATTAGCGGGAGGGCCTCGAGAAATGAGCAGTTCTTC.

Here the CDR3 DNA reads TGCAGTGTCGTTTCTGGGACTGAAGCTTTCTTT. Residues: CSVVSGTEAFF. The V gene is TRBV20-1, the J gene TRBJ1-1; no definite D call. The CDR3 spans 11 residues. Trimming took off 7 bases at V and 5 bases at J, with 11 bases between the two ends. CDR1 DFQATT and CDR2 SNEGSKA come from the germline V gene (reference sequence).

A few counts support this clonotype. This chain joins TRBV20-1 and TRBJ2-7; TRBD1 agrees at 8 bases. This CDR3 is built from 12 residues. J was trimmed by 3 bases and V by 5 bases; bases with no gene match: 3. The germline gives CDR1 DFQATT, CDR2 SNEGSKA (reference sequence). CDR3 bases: TGCAGTGCTGGCGACAGGGGCTACGAGCAGTACTTC. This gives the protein CSAGDRGYEQYF.

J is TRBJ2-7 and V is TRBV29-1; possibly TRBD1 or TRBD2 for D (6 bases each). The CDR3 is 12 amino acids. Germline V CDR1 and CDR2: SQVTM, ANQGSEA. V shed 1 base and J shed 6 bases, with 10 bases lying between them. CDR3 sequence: CSVEGGGREQYF. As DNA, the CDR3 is TGCAGCGTTGAAGGTGGGGGGCGCGAGCAGTACTTC.

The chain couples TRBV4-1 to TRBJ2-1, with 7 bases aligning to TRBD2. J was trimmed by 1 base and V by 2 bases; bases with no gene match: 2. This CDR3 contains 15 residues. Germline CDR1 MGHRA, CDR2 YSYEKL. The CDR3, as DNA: TGCGCCAGCAGCCAATGGCGGGAGTCCTACAATGAGCAGTTCTTC. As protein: CASSQWRESYNEQFF.

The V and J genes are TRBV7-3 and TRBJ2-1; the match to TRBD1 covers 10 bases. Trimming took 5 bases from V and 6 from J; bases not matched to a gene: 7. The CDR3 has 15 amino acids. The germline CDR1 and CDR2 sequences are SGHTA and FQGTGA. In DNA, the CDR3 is TGTGCCAGCAGCCTGGGACAGGGGTTCGGCAATGAGCAGTTCTTC. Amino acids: CASSLGQGFGNEQFF.

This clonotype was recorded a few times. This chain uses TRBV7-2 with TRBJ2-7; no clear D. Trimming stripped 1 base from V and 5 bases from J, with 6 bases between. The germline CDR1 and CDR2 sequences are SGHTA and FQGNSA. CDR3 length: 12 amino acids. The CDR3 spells CASSLGWDEQYF. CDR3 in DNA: TGTGCCAGCAGCTTAGGTTGGGACGAGCAGTACTTC.

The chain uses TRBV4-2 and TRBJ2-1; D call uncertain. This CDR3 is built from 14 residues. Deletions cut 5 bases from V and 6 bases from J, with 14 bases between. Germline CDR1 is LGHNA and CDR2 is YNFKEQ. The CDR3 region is CASSNQGLGNEQFF. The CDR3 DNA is TGTGCCAGCAGCAACCAAGGTCTCGGCAATGAGCAGTTCTTC.

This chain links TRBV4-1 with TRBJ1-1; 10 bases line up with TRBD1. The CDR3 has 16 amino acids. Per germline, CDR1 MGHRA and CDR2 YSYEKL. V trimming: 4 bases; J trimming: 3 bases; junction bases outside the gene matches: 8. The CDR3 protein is CASSPRGGTGDTEAFF. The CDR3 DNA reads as TGCGCCAGCAGCCCCCGCGGGGGGACAGGGGACACTGAAGCTTTCTTT.

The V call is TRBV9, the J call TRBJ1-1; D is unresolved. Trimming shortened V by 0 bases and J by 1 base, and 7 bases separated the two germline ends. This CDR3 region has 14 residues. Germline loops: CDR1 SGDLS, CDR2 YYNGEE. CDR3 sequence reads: CASSVGHGNTEAFF. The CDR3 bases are TGTGCCAGCAGCGTAGGGCACGGGAACACTGAAGCTTTCTTT.

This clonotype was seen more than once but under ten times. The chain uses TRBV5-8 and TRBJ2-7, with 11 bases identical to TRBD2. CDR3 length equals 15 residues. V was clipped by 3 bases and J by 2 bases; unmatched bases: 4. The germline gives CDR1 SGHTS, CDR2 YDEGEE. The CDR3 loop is CASSSGLAETYEQYF. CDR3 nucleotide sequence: TGTGCCAGCAGCTCGGGACTAGCGGAAACCTACGAGCAGTACTTC. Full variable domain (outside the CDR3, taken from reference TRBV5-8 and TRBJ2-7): EAGVTQSPTHLIKTRGQQATLRCSPISGHTSVYWYQQALGLGLQFLLWYDEGEERNRGNFPPRFSGRQFPNYSSELNVNALELEDSALYLCASSSGLAETYEQYFGPGTRLTVT.

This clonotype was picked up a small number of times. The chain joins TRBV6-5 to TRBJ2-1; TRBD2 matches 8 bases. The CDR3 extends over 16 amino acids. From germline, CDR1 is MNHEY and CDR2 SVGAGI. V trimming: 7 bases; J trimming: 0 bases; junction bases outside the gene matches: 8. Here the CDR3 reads CASIGGLAGSYNEQFF. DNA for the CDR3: TGTGCCAGCATTGGAGGACTAGCCGGCTCCTACAATGAGCAGTTCTTC.

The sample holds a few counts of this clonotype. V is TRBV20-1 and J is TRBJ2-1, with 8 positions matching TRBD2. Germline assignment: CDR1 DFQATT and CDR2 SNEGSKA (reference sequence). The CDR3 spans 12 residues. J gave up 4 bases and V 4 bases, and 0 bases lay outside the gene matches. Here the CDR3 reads CSATSGYNEQFF. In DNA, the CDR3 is TGCAGTGCTACTAGCGGGTACAATGAGCAGTTCTTC.

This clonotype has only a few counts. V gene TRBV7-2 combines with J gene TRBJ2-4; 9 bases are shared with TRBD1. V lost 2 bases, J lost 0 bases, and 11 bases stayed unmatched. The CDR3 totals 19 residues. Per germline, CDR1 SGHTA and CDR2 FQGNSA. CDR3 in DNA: TGTGCCAGCAGCTTAACGGGACAGGGTTTTAAGGGAGCCAAAAACATTCAGTACTTC. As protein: CASSLTGQGFKGAKNIQYF.

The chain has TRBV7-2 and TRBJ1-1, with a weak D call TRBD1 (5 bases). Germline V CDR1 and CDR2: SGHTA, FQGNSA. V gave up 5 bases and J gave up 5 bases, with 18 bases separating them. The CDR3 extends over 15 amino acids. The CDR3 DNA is TGTGCCAGCAGCCCCTTTATGAGGGGATGGACTGAAGCTTTCTTT. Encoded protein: CASSPFMRGWTEAFF.

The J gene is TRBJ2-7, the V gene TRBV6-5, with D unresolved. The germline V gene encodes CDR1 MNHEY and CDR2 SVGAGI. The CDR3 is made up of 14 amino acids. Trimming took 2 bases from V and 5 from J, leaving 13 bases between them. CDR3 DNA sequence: TGTGCCAGCAGTTACGACGCTAATGTTGACGAGCAGTACTTC. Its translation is CASSYDANVDEQYF.